The text below deals with one TCR beta chain. This sample stems from a study of technical replicates of blood from a handful of donors. V was trimmed by 4 bases and J by 12 bases, leaving 26 bases between them. The CDR3 length is 15 residues. Per the germline V gene, CDR1 is SGHNT and CDR2 is YYREEE (reference sequence). Assay: immunoSEQ multiplex PCR; the TCRdb copy retains only in-frame clones and omits some. The table includes 75,000 to 95,000 clones, 80% to 95% detected once. The specimen was T cells isolated from PBMCs. The clonotype comes from a human donor in good health. The chain joins TRBV5-4 to TRBJ2-7; a possible D gene is TRBD1 (7 bases). The CDR3 DNA sequence: TGTGCCAGCAGCCCCGGGAGAGGAGCCCGGACAGGCATGTACTTC. It is translated as CASSPGRGARTGMYF.